This TCR beta chain was sequenced during a study of T cells in Graves' hyperthyroidism and ophthalmopathy. Overall study results and limits: Before onset, by a median of around 6.1 months, the model predicted ophthalmopathy.

Regarding this clonotype: The target antigen is unknown.

The CDR3 runs 15 residues. Germline CDR1 is SGHRS and CDR2 is YFSETQ. V lost 0 bases, J lost 8 bases, and 17 bases lay in between. The diagnoses drew upon clinical symptoms, serum thyroxine and TRAb, thyroid ultrasound and orbital computed tomography. TCR beta CDR3 regions were amplified from RNA. TCR CDR3 underwent first-round RT-PCR with the HTBI primer set. From the multiplex PCR reads, TCRdb called clonotypes with MiXCR, one entry per CDR3 protein. The data hold hundreds of thousands of distinct CDR3 sequences, with about 20% observed a single time. The chain has TRBV5-1 and TRBJ1-2, with D tentatively TRBD1 (6 bases). This TCR derives from a man aged 35-49 years with Graves' ophthalmopathy. The sample comprised blood. This chain's CDR3 is CASSLDDRPTRGYTF. CDR3 sequence (DNA): TGCGCCAGCAGCTTGGACGACAGGCCAACGCGGGGCTACACCTTC.